This TCR beta chain was recorded in a study of T cells in Graves' hyperthyroidism and ophthalmopathy. The study's findings and limits: Peripheral blood also featured most of the thyroid clonotypes expanded above 0.001.

CDR3 length: 13 residues. Germline lookup yields CDR1 DFQATT and CDR2 SNEGSKA (reference sequence). V gave up 6 bases and J gave up 3 bases; unmatched junction bases: 6. Amplification yielded TCR beta CDR3 regions, with RNA transcripts as the source. The TCR CDR3 first-round RT-PCR relied on the HTBI primer set. TCRdb re-derived calls from the multiplex PCR reads in MiXCR, one entry per CDR3 protein. In the table there are hundreds of thousands of distinct CDR3 sequences, approximately 15% of which are singletons. The hyperthyroidism was newly diagnosed and had lasted under 2 months; the patients were aged 18 to 65. Of note for this clonotype: Its cognate antigen is unknown.

The specimen sequenced was blood. This clonotype originated in a woman between 18 and 29 years old with Graves' hyperthyroidism. The chain combines TRBV20-1 with TRBJ2-7, with TRBD1 identical over 9 bases. CDR3 nucleotide sequence: TGCAGTGCCAAGACAGGGGGAATCTACGAGCAGTACTTC. The encoded protein is CSAKTGGIYEQYF.